These 30 T cell receptor beta chains came from one sample sequenced in a study of T cells expressing NK-cell markers. TCRdb reprocessed the 5' RACE reads, keeping one entry per CDR3 protein, no DNA. This sample's table has some 110,000 distinct CDR3 sequences. Sequenced: blood T cells: a sorted CD56 or NKG2C T cell subset, CD4+ or CD8+ T cells, or bulk PBMC T cells (not recorded which). All receptors come from a woman aged 18 to 75 in good health.

The rearrangement joins TRBV5-1 to TRBJ2-3. Looked up from germline, CDR1 is SGHRS and CDR2 is YFSETQ. The CDR3 sequence is 15 residues long. CDR3 residues: CASSLQHGVADTQYF. Based on the CDR3 plus reference TRBV5-1 and TRBJ2-3, the full variable domain is KAGVTQTPRYLIKTRGQQVTLSCSPISGHRSVSWYQQTPGQGLQFLFEYFSETQRNKGNFPGRFSGRQFSNSRSEMNVSTLELGDSALYLCASSLQHGVADTQYFGPGTRLTVL.

This chain joins TRBV27 and TRBJ2-3; there is no DNA to check the TCRdb D call of TRBD1. CDR1 is MNHEY, CDR2 SMNVEV, per germline (reference sequence). The CDR3 runs 15 residues. The chain's CDR3 is CASSLVPAMADTQYF.

The rearrangement links TRBV15 to TRBJ2-1. Germline CDR1 reads LNHNV; CDR2 reads YYDKDF (reference sequence). CDR3 length: 16 residues. The chain's CDR3 is CATSRSDGGVYNEQFF.

This sequence joins TRBV2 and TRBJ2-3; TCRdb selects TRBD2, and the lack of DNA leaves this call unchecked. Germline V gives CDR1 SNHLY, CDR2 FYNNEI. This CDR3 spans 16 amino acids. The CDR3 is CASSELAGLVADTQYF.

The CDR3 is CAINPYRGTSGLEYNEQFF. This chain links TRBV7-7 with TRBJ2-1; TCRdb selects TRBD2, and the lack of DNA leaves this call unchecked. CDR3 length: 19 residues. Per the germline V gene, CDR1 is SSHAT and CDR2 is FNYEAQ (reference sequence).

CDR3: CASSYLGQDEETQYF. The gene calls are TRBV6-5 and TRBJ2-5; TCRdb reports TRBD1, a call that lacks DNA to check it against. Germline assignment: CDR1 MNHEY and CDR2 SVGAGI. CDR3 length: 15 amino acids.

This chain joins TRBV4-3 and TRBJ2-1; lacking DNA, the TRBD1 call made by TCRdb goes unchecked. The CDR3 totals 16 residues. Looked up from germline, CDR1 is LGHNA and CDR2 is YSLEER. CDR3 amino acids: CASSQGAGDSYNEQFF.

The chain employs TRBV12-3 or TRBV12-4 and TRBJ2-5. The CDR3 is 12 amino acids. The CDR3 reads CASSPYQETQYF.

The rearrangement links TRBV7-8 to TRBJ2-1; TCRdb's assignment of TRBD1 cannot be checked, as there is no DNA. Germline CDR1 SGHVS, CDR2 FQNEAQ. The CDR3 contains 18 residues. CDR3 sequence reads: CASSSDPGTGFSLNEQFF.

The genes are TRBV24-1 and TRBJ2-2; TCRdb names TRBD1, which stays unverified in the absence of DNA. The CDR3 runs to 14 residues. CDR1 is KGHDR, CDR2 SFDVKD, per germline. The CDR3 sequence is CATSDLRGAGELFF.

The chain recombines TRBV11-2 with TRBJ2-3; TCRdb's D gene call, TRBD1, goes unchecked for lack of DNA. The CDR3 consists of 15 residues. Germline V gene data show CDR1 as SGHAT and CDR2 as FQNNGV. CDR3 sequence: CASSYLTGGGNTQYF.

The chain has TRBV9 and TRBJ1-3; TCRdb's D gene call, TRBD1, goes unchecked for lack of DNA. Germline V gene data show CDR1 as SGDLS and CDR2 as YYNGEE. This CDR3 region has 18 residues. This CDR3 reads CASSPHLPGTYAGNTIYF.

V usage is TRBV28 and J usage is TRBJ1-1; TCRdb proposes TRBD1, but this gene call is untestable without DNA. Germline loops: CDR1 MDHEN, CDR2 SYDVKM. This CDR3 contains 15 residues. CDR3 in amino acids: CASSLVRGIDTEAFF.

The chain uses TRBV28 and TRBJ2-3; the D gene TCRdb calls, TRBD2, cannot be checked with no DNA. Germline values: CDR1 MDHEN, CDR2 SYDVKM. The CDR3 is made up of 17 amino acids. This chain's CDR3 is CASSLSGLAGVPDTQYF.

This chain's CDR3 is CASSFLGTAYEQYF. V and J are TRBV28 and TRBJ2-7. The CDR3 spans 14 residues. Looked up from germline, CDR1 is MDHEN and CDR2 is SYDVKM.

V and J are TRBV4-1 and TRBJ1-1; TCRdb's D call, TRBD1, is unchecked because there is no DNA. Looked up from germline, CDR1 is MGHRA and CDR2 is YSYEKL. CDR3 length: 16 residues. CDR3 in amino acids: CASSHAPGTLNTEAFF.

V usage is TRBV7-9 and J usage is TRBJ2-3; TCRdb selects TRBD1, and the lack of DNA leaves this call unchecked. The CDR3 has 16 residues. Per the germline V gene, CDR1 is SEHNR and CDR2 is FQNEAQ (reference sequence). The CDR3 here is CASSLIGGTTRDTQYF.

This CDR3 is CASSFRTVRSSYNEQFF. This sequence joins TRBV5-1 and TRBJ2-1; the TCRdb D gene call, TRBD1, has no DNA to confirm it. CDR3 length: 17 amino acids. Germline CDR1 is SGHRS and CDR2 is YFSETQ. Together with reference TRBV5-1 and TRBJ2-1, the CDR3 gives the full variable domain: KAGVTQTPRYLIKTRGQQVTLSCSPISGHRSVSWYQQTPGQGLQFLFEYFSETQRNKGNFPGRFSGRQFSNSRSEMNVSTLELGDSALYLCASSFRTVRSSYNEQFFGPGTRLTVL.

This chain connects TRBV4-2 to TRBJ2-7; TCRdb outputs TRBD2, but without DNA this stays unchecked. Per the germline V gene, CDR1 is LGHNA and CDR2 is YNFKEQ. The CDR3 is 16 residues long. CDR3 loop: CASSQDGEGPYYEQYF.

The gene calls are TRBV4-3 and TRBJ1-6; TCRdb names TRBD1, which stays unverified in the absence of DNA. This CDR3 is built from 15 residues. Germline V gene lookup returns CDR1 LGHNA and CDR2 YSLEER. CDR3 loop: CASSQDSGQNSPLHF.

The chain employs TRBV9 and TRBJ2-5; lacking DNA, the TRBD1 call made by TCRdb goes unchecked. The CDR3 totals 15 residues. Germline values: CDR1 SGDLS, CDR2 YYNGEE. CDR3 residues: CASSVGGLPRETQYF.

The rearrangement joins TRBV7-9 to TRBJ1-5; TCRdb outputs TRBD1, but without DNA this stays unchecked. The CDR3 runs to 14 residues. CDR1 SEHNR and CDR2 FQNEAQ come from the germline V gene (reference sequence). Here the CDR3 reads CASSLVGTDQPQHF.

V and J are TRBV29-1 and TRBJ1-1; TCRdb's assignment of TRBD1 cannot be checked, as there is no DNA. The CDR3 length is 13 residues. Germline CDR1 reads SQVTM; CDR2 reads ANQGSEA. The CDR3 spells CSARDVSSAEAFF.

CDR3 amino acids: CASSLWSGPETQYF. The J gene is TRBJ2-5, the V gene TRBV12-3 or TRBV12-4; there is no DNA to check the TCRdb D call of TRBD2. The CDR3 consists of 14 residues.

The chain employs TRBV7-9 and TRBJ1-2. The CDR3 sequence is 13 residues long. CDR1 and CDR2 (germline): SEHNR, FQNEAQ (reference sequence). The CDR3 reads CASSSSGLNGYTF.

The chain is built from TRBV4-1 and TRBJ2-1; TCRdb indicates TRBD2, and absent DNA this call remains unverified. Germline CDR1 and CDR2: MGHRA and YSYEKL. The CDR3 is made up of 12 amino acids. The CDR3 sequence is CASSQVAGEQFF.

This chain joins TRBV11-2 and TRBJ2-3; TCRdb lists TRBD2, though no DNA is available to test this call. This CDR3 has 18 amino acids. Germline assignment: CDR1 SGHAT and CDR2 FQNNGV. This CDR3 reads CASSQMGLAGKETDTQYF.

This rearrangement joins TRBV7-2 to TRBJ1-4. This CDR3 contains 14 residues. The germline V gene encodes CDR1 SGHTA and CDR2 FQGNSA. The CDR3 here is CASSPRGLDEKLFF.

The rearrangement joins TRBV12-3 or TRBV12-4 to TRBJ2-1. The CDR3 is 15 residues long. CDR3 sequence: CASSLERSSYNEQFF.

The chain employs TRBV27 and TRBJ1-3. This CDR3 comprises 12 residues. Germline loops: CDR1 MNHEY, CDR2 SMNVEV (reference sequence). The CDR3 here is CASGDLVNTIYF.